Each of the 16 T cell receptor beta chains below was sequenced from the same sample in a study of blood T cell repertoires in COVID-19. Data came from immunoSEQ multiplex PCR; TCRdb stores just in-frame clones and leaves some out. The sample records 220,000 or so clones, more than 75% being singletons. Specimen: peripheral blood. These receptors all stem from an elderly woman with COVID-19, enrolled during active disease.

J is TRBJ2-5 and V is TRBV18, with D possibly TRBD1 on 5 matching bases. V was shortened by 2 bases and J by 1 base, with 8 bases between the two germline ends. Germline CDR1 KGHSH, CDR2 LQKENI. The CDR3 sequence is 14 residues long. This chain's CDR3 is CASSPRTIQETQYF. The CDR3 nucleotides read TGTGCCAGCTCACCAAGGACAATCCAAGAGACCCAGTACTTC.

This chain joins TRBV5-1 and TRBJ1-2, with 7 bases fitting TRBD1. Germline-derived CDR1 and CDR2 are SGHRS and YFSETQ. The CDR3 has 17 amino acids. J was trimmed by 1 base and V by 0 bases; bases with no gene match: 9. The CDR3 protein is CASSLGTGYPSNYGYTF. For the CDR3, the DNA is TGCGCCAGCAGCTTGGGGACAGGATACCCCAGTAACTATGGCTACACCTTC.

This clone was recorded only once. The chain recombines TRBV7-2 with TRBJ1-5; no definite D call. The CDR3 runs to 12 residues. Germline V gives CDR1 SGHTA, CDR2 FQGNSA. V was clipped by 4 bases and J by 3 bases, with 4 bases between them. The CDR3 sequence: CASSYYNQPQHF. The DNA of the CDR3 is TGTGCCAGCAGCTATTACAATCAGCCCCAGCATTTT.

The genes are TRBV15 and TRBJ1-1; D perhaps matches TRBD1 (6 bases). This CDR3 has 15 amino acids. The germline gives CDR1 LNHNV, CDR2 YYDKDF (reference sequence). With 4 bases removed from V and 3 bases from J, the gap between germline ends came to 15 bases. The CDR3 loop reads CATSNLGTPHTEAFF. DNA of the CDR3: TGTGCCACCAGCAACCTGGGGACACCCCACACTGAAGCTTTCTTT.

The chain is built from TRBV28 and TRBJ2-2, with D maybe TRBD1 (5 bases). Germline CDR1 MDHEN, CDR2 SYDVKM. The length of the CDR3 is 12 residues. The chain's CDR3 is CADTTNTGELFF. In DNA form, the CDR3 reads TGTGCGGACACAACGAACACCGGGGAGCTGTTTTTT.

The chain couples TRBV5-3 to TRBJ2-1, with TRBD2 matching over 10 bases. TRBV5-3 is filed as an ORF, its function uncertain. Trimming at V came to 2 bases and at J to 1 base, leaving 6 bases not matched to a gene. This CDR3 has 17 amino acids. The CDR3 DNA reads as TGTGCCAGAAGCTTTTTCCGGGGACTAGCGTCCTACAATGAGCAGTTCTTC. It is translated as CARSFFRGLASYNEQFF.

This clone was seen a handful of times. The gene calls are TRBV11-2 and TRBJ1-3; 11 positions match TRBD1. The V gene's germline CDR1 is SGHAT and CDR2 FQNNGV. The CDR3 length is 18 residues. V dropped 6 bases and J dropped 0; count of bases not matched to a gene: 10. The CDR3 loop reads CASSPGQGVIRSGNTIYF. CDR3 DNA: TGTGCCAGCAGTCCGGGACAGGGGGTGATCCGCTCTGGAAACACCATATATTTT.

This chain uses TRBV2 with TRBJ1-2, with TRBD1 matching over 8 bases. CDR3 length equals 13 residues. J lost 4 bases, V lost 8 bases, and 6 bases had no gene match. Germline assignment: CDR1 SNHLY and CDR2 FYNNEI. CDR3 in amino acids: CASRTGQAYGYTF. Here the CDR3 DNA reads TGTGCCAGCCGGACGGGACAGGCCTATGGCTACACCTTC. Complete variable domain (other parts from reference TRBV2 and TRBJ1-2): EPEVTQTPSHQVTQMGQEVILRCVPISNHLYFYWYRQILGQKVEFLVSFYNNEISEKSEIFDDQFSVERPDGSNFTLKIRSTKLEDSAMYFCASRTGQAYGYTFGSGTRLTVV.

V gene TRBV6-5 combines with J gene TRBJ1-1; D remains unclear. Germline V gives CDR1 MNHEY, CDR2 SVGAGI. This CDR3 is built from 13 residues. Between the trimmed V and J ends, which lost 2 bases and 6 bases, there was a span of 10 bases. In DNA form, the CDR3 reads TGTGCCAGCAGTTACCCCGGGAGAGCTGAAGCTTTCTTT. Translation: CASSYPGRAEAFF.

The chain carries TRBV11-2 and TRBJ2-3, with D unclear. Germline V CDR1 and CDR2: SGHAT, FQNNGV. Trimming took off 5 bases at V and 3 bases at J, with 15 bases between the two ends. The CDR3 spans 15 residues. In DNA form, the CDR3 reads TGTGCCAGCAGCCCCGTGGCTAGAAAGACAGATACGCAGTATTTT. The encoded protein is CASSPVARKTDTQYF. The full variable domain, with the rest looked up from reference TRBV11-2 and TRBJ2-3, is EAGVAQSPRYKIIEKRQSVAFWCNPISGHATLYWYQQILGQGPKLLIQFQNNGVVDDSQLPKDRFSAERLKGVDSTLKIQPAKLEDSAVYLCASSPVARKTDTQYFGPGTRLTVL.

The chain links TRBV5-8 to TRBJ1-5; D call uncertain. V was shortened by 7 bases and J by 6 bases, with 20 bases between the two germline ends. The CDR3 sequence is 15 residues long. Germline-derived CDR1 and CDR2 are SGHTS and YDEGEE. The CDR3 DNA follows: TGTGCCAGCCCCCCGTTTGGGAGAGGTTTTCAGCCCCAGCATTTT. It translates to CASPPFGRGFQPQHF.

V gene TRBV3-1 (or the pseudogene TRBV3-2) combines with J gene TRBJ2-7; no definite D call. This CDR3 is built from 12 residues. In germline, CDR1 is LGHDT, CDR2 YNNKEL (reference sequence). The germline V and J ends were trimmed by 2 bases and 6 bases, with 8 bases remaining between them. The CDR3 here is CASSQSSGEQYF. The CDR3, as DNA: TGTGCCAGCAGCCAATCATCCGGCGAGCAGTACTTC.

The chain joins TRBV5-6 to TRBJ1-1; the D gene is possibly TRBD1 (5 bases). V lost 4 bases and J lost 4, with 14 bases in between. Per germline, CDR1 SGHDT and CDR2 YYEEEE. The CDR3 contains 14 residues. The CDR3 coding sequence is TGTGCCAGCAGCCTGGGCCGGGGGAGCACTGAAGCTTTCTTT. Protein: CASSLGRGSTEAFF.

The table lists this clone with a count of one. The rearrangement links TRBV30 to TRBJ1-2; D gene ambiguous. CDR1 GTSNPN and CDR2 SVGIG come from the germline V gene (reference sequence). Between the trimmed V and J ends, which lost 2 bases and 4 bases, there was a span of 14 bases. The CDR3 sequence is 14 residues long. CDR3 amino acids: CAWSNPWHLYGYTF. As DNA, the CDR3 is TGTGCCTGGAGTAACCCGTGGCACCTCTATGGCTACACCTTC. The variable domain in full, with the rest retrieved from reference TRBV30 and TRBJ1-2, is SQTIHQWPATLVQPVGSPLSLECTVEGTSNPNLYWYRQAAGRGLQLLFYSVGIGQISSEVPQNLSASRPQDRQFILSSKKLLLSDSGFYLCAWSNPWHLYGYTFGSGTRLTVV.

This clone was detected once. This chain links TRBV5-1 with TRBJ1-6, with a tentative D call TRBD1 (5 bases). The ends were cut back, 0 bases at V and 8 bases at J, with 12 bases in the middle. From germline, CDR1 is SGHRS and CDR2 YFSETQ. The CDR3 totals 15 residues. Here the CDR3 reads CASSLAQGRYSPLHF. CDR3 bases: TGCGCCAGCAGCTTGGCGCAGGGAAGATATTCACCCCTCCACTTT.

The V and J genes are TRBV9 and TRBJ1-2; a possible D gene is TRBD1 (5 bases). Trimming took off 3 bases at V and 4 bases at J, with 10 bases between the two ends. This CDR3 has 13 amino acids. Germline CDR1 and CDR2: SGDLS and YYNGEE. DNA for the CDR3: TGTGCCAGCAGCGCGGTGGGGGGCTATGGCTACACCTTC. Amino acid sequence: CASSAVGGYGYTF.